These T cell receptor beta chains were read from a single sample in a study of cytomegalovirus exposure and HLA in healthy donors. The assay was immunoSEQ multiplex PCR, and TCRdb's table has in-frame clones only and misses some. The table includes 140,000 or so clones, 72% detected once. What was sequenced was PBMCs. The receptors stem from a middle-aged man in good health and CMV-seronegative. Both conserved end residues are trimmed from each CDR3.

j_gene,v_gene,CDR3aa
TRBJ2-3,TRBV9,ASSVATGQDLNGRTSGTDTQY
TRBJ1-2,TRBV6-5,ASRTRTGLLNGYP
TRBJ2-1,TRBV18,ASSTGTSGKYNEQF
TRBJ1-1,TRBV6-5,ASSYRTGNTEAF
TRBJ1-1,TRBV6-5,ASSYSQGTEAF
TRBJ2-1,TRBV7-9,ASWPLSQF
TRBJ1-4,TRBV6-5,ASGRGATNEKLF
TRBJ2-5,TRBV30,AWNRGRGFIFQETQY
TRBJ2-5,TRBV9,ASNLGAPQETQY
TRBJ2-7,TRBV2,ASSVREPSEQY
TRBJ1-4,TRBV4-1,ASSSTRGEKLF
TRBJ1-5,TRBV6-1,ASKDRGHSQPQH
TRBJ2-7,TRBV4-3,ASSRTTGYLREQY
TRBJ2-1,TRBV30,AWSTGTGGPNEQF
TRBJ2-7,TRBV4-1,ASSQQPTGTPYEQY
TRBJ2-1,TRBV7-3,ASSRLAGGYNEQF
TRBJ2-1,TRBV9,ASSVGDSTNYNEQF
TRBJ2-7,TRBV4-3,ASSQEGSGIPREQY
TRBJ1-4,TRBV27,ASSLSRQGREKLF
TRBJ1-4,TRBV28,ASRVRGYSHRGPTNEKLF
TRBJ1-1,TRBV5-6,ASSFEGLNTEAF
TRBJ2-7,TRBV6-1,ASSAGGSSYEQY
TRBJ2-7,TRBV7-6,ASSLITGYEQY
TRBJ2-2,TRBV7-9,ASSFLPSDTGELF
TRBJ2-1,TRBV30,AWSVRRGRARYNEQF
TRBJ2-1,TRBV9,ASSVSGYSYNEQF
TRBJ2-3,TRBV5-1,ASSRPTSGGTDTQY
TRBJ2-7,TRBV7-8,ASSPGDRGREQY
TRBJ2-1,TRBV5-6,ASSETLAGGPRNEQF
TRBJ2-3,TRBV7-9,ASSLGLMRETDTQY
TRBJ1-1,TRBV5-1,ASSLRSELNTEAF
TRBJ2-7,TRBV9,ASSEGPAGLAYEQY
TRBJ2-7,TRBV28,ASSLGSFEQY
TRBJ1-2,TRBV20-1,SGKPNYGYT
TRBJ2-3,TRBV5-4,ASSLDSSGDTDTQY